These 5 T cell receptor beta chains originate from one sample sequenced in a study of T cells in localized non-small cell lung cancer. Profiled with immunoSEQ multiplex PCR; TCRdb holds only in-frame clones, not every one. The sample has about 33,000 clones, about nine tenths seen once. Material: peripheral blood, obtained before any cancer treatment. These receptor sequences come from a male donor older than 55 with stage III lung adenocarcinoma.

This rearrangement joins TRBV6-5 to TRBJ1-1; no clear D gene. Per germline, CDR1 MNHEY and CDR2 SVGAGI. Trimming took off 6 bases at V and 5 bases at J, with 10 bases between the two ends. This CDR3 region has 12 residues. CDR3 in amino acids: CASSRAGTEAFF. In nucleotides, the CDR3 is TGTGCCAGCAGCCGTGCGGGGACTGAAGCTTTCTTT.

The chain links TRBV10-3 to TRBJ1-4; D is perhaps TRBD1 (5 bases). Germline assignment: CDR1 ENHRY and CDR2 SYGVKD. V was pared by 8 bases and J by 5 bases, with 12 bases between. The CDR3 totals 13 residues. The CDR3 DNA sequence: TGTGCCATCCGGGACGTACAAAATGAAAAACTGTTTTTT. Translation: CAIRDVQNEKLFF.

The genes are TRBV2 and TRBJ2-6; D may be TRBD1 or TRBD2 (5 bases each). Per germline, CDR1 SNHLY and CDR2 FYNNEI. The CDR3 totals 15 residues. CDR3 in DNA: TGTGCGACGCAGCTGAGGGGTACCGGGGCCAACGTCCTGACTTTC. Its protein product is CATQLRGTGANVLTF. Together with reference TRBV2 and TRBJ2-6, the CDR3 gives the full variable domain: EPEVTQTPSHQVTQMGQEVILRCVPISNHLYFYWYRQILGQKVEFLVSFYNNEISEKSEIFDDQFSVERPDGSNFTLKIRSTKLEDSAMYFCATQLRGTGANVLTFGAGSRLTVL.

J is TRBJ2-2 and V is TRBV7-2, with D unclear. The germline V gene encodes CDR1 SGHTA and CDR2 FQGNSA. The length of the CDR3 is 15 residues. V shed 4 bases and J shed 0 bases, with 9 bases lying between them. The CDR3 loop is CASSSGRANTGELFF. The CDR3 DNA sequence: TGTGCCAGCAGCTCAGGACGAGCGAACACCGGGGAGCTGTTTTTT. The whole variable domain, remainder taken from reference TRBV7-2 and TRBJ2-2, is GAGVSQSPSNKVTEKGKDVELRCDPISGHTALYWYRQSLGQGLEFLIYFQGNSAPDKSGLPSDRFSAERTGGSVSTLTIQRTQQEDSAVYLCASSSGRANTGELFFGEGSRLTVL.

The V call is TRBV7-9, the J call TRBJ1-2; D not resolved. Germline loops: CDR1 SEHNR, CDR2 FQNEAQ (reference sequence). The V end lost 4 bases, the J end lost 4 bases, and 13 bases lay between the germline ends. The CDR3 sequence is 14 residues long. CDR3 bases: TGTGCCAGCAGCTACCCGGGTTGGAGCTATGGCTACACCTTC. It encodes CASSYPGWSYGYTF.